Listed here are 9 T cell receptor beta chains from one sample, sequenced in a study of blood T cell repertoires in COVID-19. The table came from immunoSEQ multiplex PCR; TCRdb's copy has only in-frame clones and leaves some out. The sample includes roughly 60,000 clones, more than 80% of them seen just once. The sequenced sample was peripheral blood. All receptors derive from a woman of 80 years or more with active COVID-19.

The CDR3 loop reads CASSQEQSGYTF. CDR3 nucleotide sequence: TGTGCCAGCAGCCAAGAACAGAGCGGCTACACCTTC. The chain joins TRBV3-1 (or the pseudogene TRBV3-2) to TRBJ1-2; no clear D. Germline-derived CDR1 and CDR2 are LGHDT and YNNKEL (reference sequence). Trimming removed 0 bases from V and 8 bases from J, with 7 bases in between. The CDR3 extends over 12 amino acids.

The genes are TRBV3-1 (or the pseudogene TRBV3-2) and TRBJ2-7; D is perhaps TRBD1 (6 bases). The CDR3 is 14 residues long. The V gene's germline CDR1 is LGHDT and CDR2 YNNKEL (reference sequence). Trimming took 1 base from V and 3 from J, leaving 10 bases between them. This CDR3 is CASSQGPGDYEQYF. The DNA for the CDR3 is TGTGCCAGCAGCCAAGGGCCAGGGGACTACGAGCAGTACTTC.

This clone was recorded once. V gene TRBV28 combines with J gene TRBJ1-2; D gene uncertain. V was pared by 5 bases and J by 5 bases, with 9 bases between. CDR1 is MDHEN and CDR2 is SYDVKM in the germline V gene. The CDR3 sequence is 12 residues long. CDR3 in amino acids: CASSTRRYGYTF. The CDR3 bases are TGTGCCAGCAGTACCCGGAGGTATGGCTACACCTTC.

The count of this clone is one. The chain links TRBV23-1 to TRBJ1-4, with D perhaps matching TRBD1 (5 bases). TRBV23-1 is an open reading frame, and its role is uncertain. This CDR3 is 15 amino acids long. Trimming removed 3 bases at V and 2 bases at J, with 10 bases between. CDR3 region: CASSQRQPTNEKLFF. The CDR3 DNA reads TGCGCCAGCAGTCAGAGACAGCCCACTAATGAAAAACTGTTTTTT.

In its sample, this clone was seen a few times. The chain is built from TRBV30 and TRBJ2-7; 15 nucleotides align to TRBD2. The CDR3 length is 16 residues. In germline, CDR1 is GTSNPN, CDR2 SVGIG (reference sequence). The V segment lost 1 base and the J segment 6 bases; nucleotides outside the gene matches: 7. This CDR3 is CAWSAGLAGGPGEQYF. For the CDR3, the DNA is TGTGCCTGGAGTGCAGGACTAGCGGGAGGGCCAGGCGAGCAGTACTTC.

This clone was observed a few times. The CDR3: CASSLNSLSYEQYV. DNA of the CDR3: TGTGCCAGCAGTTTAAACAGCCTTTCCTACGAGCAGTACGTC. This chain uses TRBV27 with TRBJ2-7; D is ambiguous. Per germline, CDR1 MNHEY and CDR2 SMNVEV (reference sequence). This CDR3 is 14 amino acids long. V lost 2 bases to trimming and J lost 1 base, with 9 bases between them.

CDR3 protein: CASSSGGPGIYEQYV. The DNA for the CDR3 is TGTGCCAGCAGCTCAGGCGGGCCGGGAATCTACGAGCAGTACGTC. This chain uses TRBV12-1 with TRBJ2-7; TRBD2 reflects the table's D call only, with no check against the DNA. TRBV12-1 is shown as a pseudogene. CDR3 size: 15 residues.

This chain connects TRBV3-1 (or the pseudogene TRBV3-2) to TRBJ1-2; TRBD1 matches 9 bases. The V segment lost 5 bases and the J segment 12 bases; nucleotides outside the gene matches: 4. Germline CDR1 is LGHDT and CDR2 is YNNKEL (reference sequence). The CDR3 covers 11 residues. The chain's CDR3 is CASSGQGRHTF. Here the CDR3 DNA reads TGTGCCAGCAGCGGACAGGGGAGGCACACCTTC.

The chain's CDR3 is CASSGQASEPEAFF. The CDR3 coding sequence is TGTGCCAGCAGCGGACAGGCCTCGGAACCTGAAGCTTTCTTT. This chain links TRBV9 with TRBJ1-1; tentative D call: TRBD1 (6 bases). The CDR3 consists of 14 residues. V gave up 3 bases and J gave up 6 bases, with 15 bases separating them. From germline, CDR1 is SGDLS and CDR2 YYNGEE.